Included here is one T cell receptor (beta chain) sequence, with context. What it binds is unknown. TCRdb's table, derived via immunoSEQ multiplex PCR, lists solely in-frame clones and lacks some. The sample contains approximately 74,000 clones, over 65% of which appear only once. These data come from a study of vaccination effects on CD4 cells after COVID-19. Study-level background: The culture medium for a few million PBMC per well included roughly 10 IU/ml IL-2 and around 10 ug/ml peptides. Study-level findings and limits: Small numbers of convalescent patients limited the study. It also lacked early post-infection timepoints. After vaccination of healthy people, only 1 of 255 vaccine-induced clones cross-reacted with common cold coronaviruses.

Cells that had been cultured for 10 days were the source of isolated CD4+ T cells. It was two doses of either the BNT162b2 or mRNA-1273 vaccine that participants received. According to the study, vaccine recipients showed no prior SARS-CoV-2 infection and negative nucleocapsid antibodies. The sequence was obtained from a human donor who received a COVID-19 vaccine. The sample consisted of CD4+ T cells from PBMCs cultured without peptide, taken after COVID-19 vaccination.

The CDR3: CASSRDRGGSEAFF. The CDR3 DNA sequence: TGTGCCAGCTCCCGCGACAGGGGGGGGTCTGAAGCTTTCTTT. The V call is TRBV18, the J call TRBJ1-1; 9 bases agree with TRBD1. The CDR3 covers 14 residues. Germline values: CDR1 KGHSH, CDR2 LQKENI. Trimming at V came to 6 bases and at J to 6 bases, leaving 8 bases not matched to a gene.